The source of this TCR beta chain is a study of blood T cells in healthy people across ages. Study findings and constraints: There was no known CMV status for donors, so expanded clonotype changes were possibly confounded.

With 4 bases clipped from V and 3 bases from J, the junction kept 9 bases outside the gene matches. The CDR3 contains 15 residues. Germline CDR1 is SGHDT and CDR2 is YYEEEE. A J-beta primer mix and a sample-barcoded 5' primer were used in a second PCR of roughly 7 to 12 cycles. TCRdb recomputed calls from the 5' RACE reads with MiXCR, one row per CDR3 protein. The table has fewer than 1 million distinct CDR3 sequences, 40% to 50% seen once. As to this clonotype: Antigen: not known.

The receptor comes from a man in his 60s in good health. The chain joins TRBV5-6 to TRBJ1-2; 7 bases agree with TRBD1. Sequencing used blood. Here the CDR3 DNA reads TGTGCCAGCAGCGGATGGGGACAGACGGACTATGGCTACACCTTC. Encoded protein: CASSGWGQTDYGYTF.